This passage covers 8 T cell receptor beta chains from one sample sequenced in a study of blood T cell repertoires in COVID-19. The assay was immunoSEQ multiplex PCR, and TCRdb's table has in-frame clones only and misses some. Among under 300,000 clones listed, around 80% were seen once. Sequencing was done on a sample of peripheral blood. Receptors originate from a woman aged 40 to 50 with active or convalescent COVID-19.

The J gene is TRBJ1-1, the V gene TRBV25-1; no clear D gene. From germline, CDR1 is MGHDK and CDR2 SYGVNS. CDR3 length: 15 amino acids. With 3 bases removed from V and 3 bases from J, the gap between germline ends came to 14 bases. The DNA of the CDR3 is TGTGCCAGCAGTGAGTTTTACAGCCTTGACACTGAAGCTTTCTTT. Encoded protein: CASSEFYSLDTEAFF.

This clone was recorded a few times. This chain links TRBV29-1 with TRBJ1-4; possibly TRBD1 for D (6 bases). Germline lookup yields CDR1 SQVTM and CDR2 ANQGSEA. The CDR3 contains 14 residues. V dropped 1 base and J dropped 8 bases, with 14 bases sitting between them. The chain's CDR3 is CSVEGMGATEKLFF. CDR3 DNA sequence: TGCAGCGTTGAAGGAATGGGGGCGACAGAAAAACTGTTTTTT.

The chain recombines TRBV19 with TRBJ1-1; tentative D call: TRBD1 (5 bases). CDR1 and CDR2 (germline): LNHDA, SQIVND (reference sequence). The CDR3 extends over 14 amino acids. V was trimmed by 5 bases and J by 5 bases, leaving 15 bases between them. This CDR3 reads CASSVGGQDTEAFF. The CDR3 DNA is TGTGCCAGTAGTGTCGGGGGTCAGGATACTGAAGCTTTCTTT.

This clone was seen more than once but under ten times. V gene TRBV15 combines with J gene TRBJ2-5, with 8 bases that match TRBD1. Germline-derived CDR1 and CDR2 are LNHNV and YYDKDF (reference sequence). The trim removed 6 bases at V and 3 bases at J, leaving 15 bases unmatched. The CDR3 is made up of 17 amino acids. This chain's CDR3 is CATSSTLVGQGKETQYF. The CDR3 bases are TGTGCCACCAGTTCCACGTTGGTTGGACAGGGTAAAGAGACCCAGTACTTC.

The rearrangement links TRBV24-1 to TRBJ2-3, with D perhaps TRBD1 (6 bases). V was pared by 7 bases and J by 2 bases, with 9 bases between. Germline lookup yields CDR1 KGHDR and CDR2 SFDVKD. The CDR3 is 13 amino acids. The CDR3 sequence: CATRTGDTDTQYF. DNA of the CDR3: TGTGCCACCAGGACAGGAGACACAGATACGCAGTATTTT.

This chain joins TRBV27 and TRBJ2-1; TRBD2 matches at 10 bases. There are 15 residues in the CDR3. Germline V gene lookup returns CDR1 MNHEY and CDR2 SMNVEV (reference sequence). Losses at the gene ends were 4 bases for V and 6 bases for J; bases not matched to a gene: 6. The CDR3 DNA reads as TGTGCCAGCAGTTATGGTCTAGCGGGGGCCAATGAGCAGTTCTTC. Translation gives CASSYGLAGANEQFF.

The chain couples TRBV6-1 to TRBJ2-1; no firm D call. Looked up from germline, CDR1 is MNHNS and CDR2 is SASEGT. V lost 2 bases and J lost 8, with 7 bases in between. The CDR3 is 12 residues long. CDR3 sequence (DNA): TGTGCCAGCAGTGAAATGCGGTATGAGCAGTTCTTC. This gives the protein CASSEMRYEQFF.

The chain has TRBV5-5 and TRBJ1-1; 8 bases match TRBD1. The germline V gene encodes CDR1 SGHKS and CDR2 YYEKEE (reference sequence). The CDR3 spans 12 residues. J gave up 8 bases and V 1 base, and 1 base lay outside the gene matches. The CDR3 loop reads CASSLRDREAFF. CDR3 in DNA: TGTGCCAGCAGCTTGCGGGACAGGGAAGCTTTCTTT.